The present TCR beta chain was sequenced within a study of cytomegalovirus exposure and HLA in healthy donors (dated 2017 in TCRdb). Looking at the study overall: According to a later analysis, the 120 or so validation repertoires were produced on the same platform as the approximately 690 repertoires of the first cohort. The aim of the study was to test whether cataloging public T cell receptors could identify signatures of past pathogen exposure. In addition to the first cohort of 666 subjects, a separate validation cohort of 100 to 150 different subjects was used. To predict cytomegalovirus infection status, the study brought together high-throughput TCR immunosequencing, statistical association of individual TCRs with disease status, and machine learning.

The investigation overall reported the following: All 120 or so repertoires were used to score co-occurrence in the validation cohort in a later analysis, because that analysis had no HLA typing for the cohort. Cytomegalovirus status was reported to be diagnosed by the classifier with high specificity and sensitivity in both the original and validation cohorts. Across donors, most TCR sequences were observed very rarely, whereas some public TCRs were present in many individuals. The authors suggested that the approach could potentially be generalized to other disease states and immunological phenotypes. A later analysis found that TCRs clustered in the first cohort also tended to co-occur in the 95 to 150 validation repertoires, with approximately 93% of cluster scores above 0. In the study, 150 to 200 TCR beta chains were listed as associated with cytomegalovirus. A few of the identified cytomegalovirus-associated TCR beta chains were confirmed in vitro to be specific for cytomegalovirus antigens.

Its CDR3 holds 16 amino acids, cysteine through phenylalanine. The DNA shown is the 48-base CDR3, in frame from base 1. Trimming takes 0 bases from V and 0 bases from J, and the germline ends sit 10 bases apart. CDR1 SGHRS and CDR2 YFSETQ are derived from the germline V gene. The method was the immunoSEQ multiplex PCR assay. As for the authors' bioinformatics: A statistical classification framework was built for diagnosing cytomegalovirus status from the catalog of TCR beta chain sequences. TCRdb mirrors the immuneACCESS table, restricted to in-frame sequences. Some clones are absent from its copies; in checked studies, under half trace to an unresolved V gene, and the reason for the others is unknown. D and trimming come from the DNA, and the V and J calls and clone size come from that table. This sample comprises around 190,000 clones, 86% of them detected only once. Roughly 7% of the sample comes from the top ten.

Donors formed part of the validation cohort, which comprised approximately 130 subjects and was distinct from the first cohort of under 750 subjects. This clone was seen a handful of times. Its antigen remains unidentified. No much larger clone exists at a distance of one base, and base qualities are not known. Sample: PBMCs. This TCR was recovered from a man aged 25 to 40 in good health and CMV-seropositive. The chain employs TRBV5-1 and TRBJ1-3, with TRBD1 as a weak D call on 6 bases. The base sequence is TGCGCCAGCAGCTTGGAAGGACAGATCTCTGGAAACACCATATATTTT. It specifies CASSLEGQISGNTIYF.